Listed here are 21 T cell receptor beta chains from one sample, sequenced in a study of response to subunit inactivated influenza vaccine. TCRdb reanalysed the RT-PCR reads using MiXCR and keeps one entry per CDR3 protein. The repertoire has about 160,000 distinct CDR3 sequences, roughly 10% of them found once; the top ten carry approximately 35%. The material was CD8+ T cells sorted from PBMCs, obtained approximately 25 months after vaccination. Receptor source: a man in his fifties or sixties who received an inactivated influenza vaccine.

This rearrangement joins TRBV19 to TRBJ2-2; no clear D. V was cut by 1 base and J by 7 bases, with 7 bases left in between. The CDR3 sequence is 13 residues long. Germline V lookup: CDR1 LNHDA, CDR2 SQIVND (reference sequence). CDR3: CASSIVFDGELFF. CDR3 DNA: TGTGCCAGTAGTATAGTTTTTGACGGGGAGCTGTTTTTT.

This clonotype showed up many times. The gene calls are TRBV5-1 and TRBJ2-3, with 13 positions matching TRBD2. Germline V lookup: CDR1 SGHRS, CDR2 YFSETQ. Trimming cost V 3 bases and J 2 bases; bases outside gene matches: 6. This CDR3 has 17 residues. In nucleotides, the CDR3 is TGCGCCAGCAGCTGGACTAGCGGGGGTGCCCACACAGATACGCAGTATTTT. Translation: CASSWTSGGAHTDTQYF.

There are a few counts of this clonotype. The chain has TRBV15 and TRBJ1-4; possible D gene TRBD1, 5 bases. Germline loops: CDR1 LNHNV, CDR2 YYDKDF (reference sequence). Trimming cost V 3 bases and J 4 bases, with 12 bases left between them. This CDR3 is 15 amino acids long. The CDR3 here is CATSSSRAHNEKLFF. The DNA for the CDR3 is TGTGCCACCAGCAGTTCCAGGGCCCATAATGAAAAACTGTTTTTT. Looking up the rest from reference TRBV15 and TRBJ1-4 gives the full variable domain: DAMVIQNPRYQVTQFGKPVTLSCSQTLNHNVMYWYQQKSSQAPKLLFHYYDKDFNNEADTPDNFQSRRPNTSFCFLDIRSPGLGDTAMYLCATSSSRAHNEKLFFGSGTQLSVL.

This clonotype was counted only a few times. V usage is TRBV7-8 and J usage is TRBJ2-2, with no clear D. This CDR3 comprises 14 residues. The germline V gene has CDR1 SGHVS and CDR2 FQNEAQ. Trimming pared 6 bases from V and 0 bases from J, leaving 8 bases between. The CDR3 protein is CASSLRANTGELFF. CDR3 nucleotides: TGTGCCAGCAGTCTTAGGGCGAACACCGGGGAGCTGTTTTTT.

The sample holds a few counts of this clonotype. The chain has TRBV29-1 and TRBJ2-1, with 8 bases identical to TRBD2. The CDR3 has 13 amino acids. Germline assignment: CDR1 SQVTM and CDR2 ANQGSEA. The V gene end was trimmed by 3 bases and the J gene end by 8 bases; junction bases not matched to a gene: 6. CDR3 bases: TGCAGCGTTGACGGGGGGGGTGTCGATGAGCAGTTCTTC. Its protein product is CSVDGGGVDEQFF.

This clonotype was seen ten or more times. The chain couples TRBV6-5 to TRBJ1-2, with a tentative D call TRBD1 (5 bases). Trimming shortened V by 0 bases and J by 6 bases, and 14 bases separated the two germline ends. The germline gives CDR1 MNHEY, CDR2 SVGAGI. This CDR3 spans 15 amino acids. CDR3 sequence reads: CASSYSGTDNDGYTF. CDR3 nucleotide sequence: TGTGCCAGCAGTTACTCCGGGACGGACAACGATGGCTACACCTTC.

This clonotype was detected a few times. The chain couples TRBV4-3 to TRBJ2-3; the match to TRBD2 covers 9 bases. CDR1 is LGHNA, CDR2 YSLEER, per germline. Trimming at V came to 0 bases and at J to 1 base, leaving 2 bases not matched to a gene. The CDR3 covers 16 residues. The CDR3 region is CASSQDSGGRTDTQYF. The CDR3 DNA is TGCGCCAGCAGCCAAGATAGCGGGGGCCGCACAGATACGCAGTATTTT.

This clonotype was seen a few times. The chain joins TRBV4-3 to TRBJ2-1; TRBD1 agrees at 12 bases. Germline-derived CDR1 and CDR2 are LGHNA and YSLEER. Germline trimming cut 2 bases from V and 8 bases from J; bases unmatched to any gene: 10. The CDR3 loop spans 17 amino acids. DNA for the CDR3: TGCGCCAGCAGCCAATCACCGGGACAGGGGGCGCGTGATGAGCAGTTCTTC. Translating gives CASSQSPGQGARDEQFF.

V gene TRBV4-3 combines with J gene TRBJ2-4; D perhaps matches TRBD2 (5 bases). Trimming removed 3 bases from V and 2 bases from J, with 14 bases in between. The CDR3 is 16 amino acids. Germline V lookup: CDR1 LGHNA, CDR2 YSLEER. The CDR3 spells CASSQGRLSSKNIQYF. The CDR3 DNA reads as TGCGCCAGCAGCCAGGGGAGACTGTCGTCCAAAAACATTCAGTACTTC.

The gene calls are TRBV9 and TRBJ1-1; 9 bases align to TRBD1. Trimming took 3 bases from V and 8 from J; bases not matched to a gene: 11. Germline V lookup: CDR1 SGDLS, CDR2 YYNGEE. The CDR3 has 15 residues. The DNA of the CDR3 is TGTGCCAGCAGCGCAGGACAGGGGCCTAACCACGAAGCTTTCTTT. Residues: CASSAGQGPNHEAFF.

This clonotype showed up just a few times. The chain recombines TRBV7-9 with TRBJ2-7; either TRBD1 or TRBD2 may supply D (5 bases each). V lost 7 bases, J lost 0 bases, and 19 bases lay in between. Germline CDR1 and CDR2: SEHNR and FQNEAQ (reference sequence). This CDR3 spans 16 amino acids. In DNA, the CDR3 is TGTGCCAGCAACAATCTCCCCCGGGACGGCTCCTACGAGCAGTACTTC. It specifies CASNNLPRDGSYEQYF.

This clonotype was counted only a few times. The chain links TRBV7-9 to TRBJ2-2; perhaps TRBD1 as D (5 bases). V lost 4 bases and J 1 base, leaving 7 bases between the germline ends. Germline V gene sequence: CDR1 SEHNR, CDR2 FQNEAQ (reference sequence). The CDR3 spans 14 residues. CDR3 DNA: TGTGCCAGCAGCTCCAGGGAGAACACCGGGGAGCTGTTTTTT. It encodes CASSSRENTGELFF. Variable domain in full (rest from reference TRBV7-9 and TRBJ2-2): DTGVSQNPRHKITKRGQNVTFRCDPISEHNRLYWYRQTLGQGPEFLTYFQNEAQLEKSRLLSDRFSAERPKGSFSTLEIQRTEQGDSAMYLCASSSRENTGELFFGEGSRLTVL.

This chain connects TRBV2 to TRBJ2-1; 10 bases are shared with TRBD2. V dropped 7 bases and J dropped 10; count of bases not matched to a gene: 10. The CDR3 totals 14 residues. Germline V gene lookup returns CDR1 SNHLY and CDR2 FYNNEI. The CDR3 sequence: CASKRSSGSQEQFF. The CDR3 bases are TGTGCCAGCAAGAGGTCTAGCGGGAGTCAAGAGCAGTTCTTC.

This clonotype was found a few times. The chain couples TRBV11-2 to TRBJ2-7; TRBD2 is a possible D gene (5 bases). This CDR3 contains 14 residues. With 2 bases removed from V and 3 bases from J, the gap between germline ends came to 11 bases. In germline, CDR1 is SGHAT, CDR2 FQNNGV. CDR3 bases: TGTGCCAGCAGCTTATTGGGAGACGGCTACGAGCAGTACTTC. It yields the protein CASSLLGDGYEQYF.

This clonotype was recorded a few times. This chain joins TRBV28 and TRBJ2-1; 12 nucleotides match TRBD1. The CDR3 loop spans 15 amino acids. Germline assignment: CDR1 MDHEN and CDR2 SYDVKM. Trimming took 3 bases from V and 7 from J; bases not matched to a gene: 4. The CDR3 loop is CASSFPGQGANEQFF. The DNA of the CDR3 is TGTGCCAGCAGTTTCCCGGGACAGGGGGCTAATGAGCAGTTCTTC.

This clonotype has only a few counts. CDR3 DNA: TGTGCCAGCAGGACTAGCGGGTTTCTATACGAGCAGTACTTC. Translated, it gives CASRTSGFLYEQYF. The chain links TRBV2 to TRBJ2-7; 10 bases match TRBD2. The germline V gene has CDR1 SNHLY and CDR2 FYNNEI. This CDR3 is 14 amino acids long. V trimming: 6 bases; J trimming: 4 bases; junction bases outside the gene matches: 6.

V usage is TRBV10-3 and J usage is TRBJ2-7; D is possibly TRBD2 (5 bases). Per germline, CDR1 ENHRY and CDR2 SYGVKD. Between the trimmed V and J ends, which lost 2 bases and 5 bases, there was a span of 13 bases. The CDR3 has 14 residues. The CDR3, as DNA: TGTGCCATCAGTGAGGTAGCGTTACTGGACGAGCAGTACTTC. Translation gives CAISEVALLDEQYF.

In this sample, this clonotype turned up a few times. V gene TRBV28 combines with J gene TRBJ2-1; TRBD2 matches 7 bases. The germline gives CDR1 MDHEN, CDR2 SYDVKM. Losses at the gene ends were 4 bases for V and 4 bases for J; bases not matched to a gene: 13. This CDR3 comprises 17 residues. CDR3 region: CASSSESNGRYYNEQFF. The CDR3 DNA reads TGTGCCAGCAGTTCCGAATCGAACGGGAGGTATTACAATGAGCAGTTCTTC.

The chain uses TRBV5-6 and TRBJ2-2, with D possibly being TRBD2 (6 bases). Germline V gene sequence: CDR1 SGHDT, CDR2 YYEEEE. The CDR3 covers 15 residues. Deletions cut 1 base from V and 5 bases from J, with 12 bases between. The CDR3 region has the DNA TGTGCCAGCAGCTTGAATTCGCGGGAAACCGGGGAGCTGTTTTTT. Translation gives CASSLNSRETGELFF.

The chain employs TRBV7-2 and TRBJ2-3, with 9 bases matching TRBD2. The V gene's germline CDR1 is SGHTA and CDR2 FQGNSA. The CDR3 spans 15 residues. V lost 6 bases and J lost 3; bases outside the gene matches: 7. The chain's CDR3 is CASSSAGGITDTQYF. The CDR3 nucleotides are TGTGCCAGCAGTTCAGCGGGAGGTATAACAGATACGCAGTATTTT.

This clonotype was counted a few times. This sequence joins TRBV4-2 and TRBJ1-2, with D possibly TRBD1 on 6 matching bases. The CDR3 loop spans 16 amino acids. V was trimmed by 2 bases and J by 7 bases, leaving 20 bases between them. Germline-derived CDR1 and CDR2 are LGHNA and YNFKEQ. The CDR3 reads CASSQRGFNRDAGYTF. Here the CDR3 DNA reads TGTGCCAGCAGCCAAAGGGGGTTCAACAGGGACGCTGGCTACACCTTC.